This is a list of T cell receptor beta chains from one sample in a study of shared clonotypes between healthy human individuals. Profiling relied on immunoSEQ multiplex PCR, and the TCRdb table lists in-frame clones only, not all of them. The sample lists roughly 300,000 clones, roughly 84% seen once, with around 16% in the top ten. Source material: memory CD8+ T cells sorted from blood. All receptors come from a man younger than 35 in good health. Both conserved end residues are part of each CDR3. The D gene is left open where the match is weak. Expanded clones get a size class; other rows say once, few or many, or leave the size out.

len,d_gene,j_gene,abundance,v_gene,CDR3nt,CDR3aa
14,NA,TRBJ2-1,NA,TRBV7-9,TGTGCCAGCAGCTTAGGGCAGACTTACAATGAGCAGTTCTTC,CASSLGQTYNEQFF
15,TRBD1,TRBJ1-1,NA,TRBV5-1,TGCGCCAGCAGCTATGCCGGACAGGGGAACACTGAAGCTTTCTTT,CASSYAGQGNTEAFF
14,TRBD1,TRBJ1-6,NA,TRBV2,TGTGCCAGCGTAAACCGGGACAGTTCGTCACCCCTCCACTTT,CASVNRDSSSPLHF
15,TRBD1,TRBJ2-2,NA,TRBV4-1,TGCGCCAGCAGCCAAACCGGGACAGGGATCGGGGAGCTGTTTTTT,CASSQTGTGIGELFF
14,TRBD2,TRBJ2-1,few,TRBV10-3,TGTGCCATCAGGGATAGCGGGAGTTTAAATGAGCAGTTCTTC,CAIRDSGSLNEQFF
16,NA,TRBJ2-1,NA,TRBV4-3,TGCGCCAGCAGCCAAGATTGGACGGGAGCTACAAATGAGCAGTTCTTC,CASSQDWTGATNEQFF
13,NA,TRBJ1-5,NA,TRBV6-5,TGTGCCAGCAGCCAGGAGGGTTGGTCGCCCCAGCATTTT,CASSQEGWSPQHF
15,NA,TRBJ2-7,once,TRBV29-1,TGCAGCGTTGAACCTGCCTGGACAGAATCCTACGAGCAGTACTTC,CSVEPAWTESYEQYF
11,NA,TRBJ1-1,NA,TRBV20-1,TGCAGTTCCGACAGGCACACTGAAGCTTTCTTT,CSSDRHTEAFF
17,NA,TRBJ1-6,NA,TRBV27,TGTGCCAGCAGTCCGCCCGGAGTAGGCCTCTATAATTCACCCCTCCACTTT,CASSPPGVGLYNSPLHF
15,TRBD1,TRBJ2-2,NA,TRBV10-3,TGTGCCATGAGTACGGGACAGGGCGACACCGGGGAGCTGTTTTTT,CAMSTGQGDTGELFF
17,NA,TRBJ2-7,NA,TRBV27,TGTGCCAGCAGTTTAGTCCCTGGCAGGGCCAGCTCCTACGAGCAGTACTTC,CASSLVPGRASSYEQYF
15,TRBD1,TRBJ2-5,NA,TRBV27,TGTGCCAGCAGCGAAGGGACAGCCTCCAGGGAGACCCAGTACTTC,CASSEGTASRETQYF
12,NA,TRBJ2-1,few,TRBV27,TGTGCCAGCAGCCCCTCTTACAATGAGCAGTTCTTC,CASSPSYNEQFF
13,NA,TRBJ2-7,NA,TRBV7-9,TGTGCCAGCAGCTCGCGGACAGCCTACGAGCAGTACTTC,CASSSRTAYEQYF
17,TRBD1,TRBJ1-4,NA,TRBV6-1,TGTGCCAGCAGTGAATCCCTTACAGGGGCAACTAATGAAAAACTGTTTTTT,CASSESLTGATNEKLFF
15,NA,TRBJ2-2,NA,TRBV9,TGTGCCAGCAGCGTAGGGACAACGAACACCGGGGAGCTGTTTTTT,CASSVGTTNTGELFF
12,NA,TRBJ1-1,NA,TRBV19,TGTGCCAGTAGTGTCCCAGTCGGGGAAGCTTTCTTT,CASSVPVGEAFF
11,NA,TRBJ2-7,NA,TRBV5-1,TGCGCCAGCAGCTCCTCCTACGAGCAGTACTTC,CASSSSYEQYF
14,NA,TRBJ2-7,NA,TRBV7-2,TGTGCCAGCAGCCTACAAACAGGTACCTACGAGCAGTACTTC,CASSLQTGTYEQYF
17,NA,TRBJ2-5,once,TRBV7-8,TGTGCCAGCAGCTACTTGGGAACTTTGGCCCACCAAGAGACCCAGTACTTC,CASSYLGTLAHQETQYF
16,NA,TRBJ2-5,NA,TRBV5-4,TGTGCCAGCAGCTTGGCCGTACTGGGGGTTGAGGAGACCCAGTACTTC,CASSLAVLGVEETQYF
13,NA,TRBJ2-5,NA,TRBV9,TGTGCCAGCAGCGATAATAACGAAGAGACCCAGTACTTC,CASSDNNEETQYF
14,TRBD1,TRBJ1-1,NA,TRBV7-2,TGTGCCAGCAGCTCGGGACAGGGGCTCGCTGAAGCTTTCTTT,CASSSGQGLAEAFF
13,NA,TRBJ2-7,NA,TRBV7-9,TGTGCCAGCAGCTTACTGGGGACCCACGAGCAGTACTTC,CASSLLGTHEQYF
18,TRBD2,TRBJ2-1,NA,TRBV29-1,TGCAGCGTTGAGGGCCTAGCGGAGGCCCCGAGCTCCTACAATGAGCAGCTCTTC,CSVEGLAEAPSSYNEQLF
16,TRBD1,TRBJ2-1,NA,TRBV11-2,TGTGCCAGCAGCTTAGATCCCTCCGGACAGGGATATGAGCAGTTCTTC,CASSLDPSGQGYEQFF
13,NA,TRBJ2-7,NA,TRBV11-3,TGTGCCAGCAGCTTAGGGGGCTCCTACGAGCAGTACTTC,CASSLGGSYEQYF
13,TRBD1,TRBJ1-5,NA,TRBV6-1,TGTGCCAGCGGAGGACAGGGACATCAGCCCCAGCATTTT,CASGGQGHQPQHF
14,NA,TRBJ2-1,NA,TRBV6-5,TGTGCCAGCAGACAGAGAGGGTTCTACAATGAGCAGTTCTTC,CASRQRGFYNEQFF
14,NA,TRBJ1-4,NA,TRBV7-9,TGTGCCAGCAGCTTAGACTCGGACAGAGAAAAACTGTTTTTT,CASSLDSDREKLFF
15,NA,TRBJ2-2,NA,TRBV5-1,TGCGCCAGCAGCCTAAGGACAGCGAACACCGGGGAGCTGTTTTTT,CASSLRTANTGELFF
10,NA,TRBJ1-1,once,TRBV29-1,TGCAGCGGAGAGATTGGTGAAGCTTTCTTT,CSGEIGEAFF
15,NA,TRBJ1-6,NA,TRBV6-1,TGTGCCAGCATTCCGAGAGGGGAAAATAATTCACCCCTCCACTTT,CASIPRGENNSPLHF
15,NA,TRBJ1-4,NA,TRBV28,TGTGCCAGCAGTAGGCCCCCGCGAGCTAATGAAAAACTGTTTTTT,CASSRPPRANEKLFF
15,NA,TRBJ1-2,NA,TRBV6-1,TGTGCCAGCAGTGAAGCGGCGGGGGGAGGCTATGGCTACACCTTC,CASSEAAGGGYGYTF
14,NA,TRBJ1-3,NA,TRBV30,TGTGCCTGGAGTTCTGAAGCTTCTGGAAACACCATATATTTT,CAWSSEASGNTIYF
14,NA,TRBJ1-6,NA,TRBV27,TGTGCCAGCAGTACGTCTTGGATATCTTCACCCCTCCACTTT,CASSTSWISSPLHF
12,NA,TRBJ2-4,NA,TRBV19,TGTGCCACAGCTTCAGCCAAAAACATTCAGTACTTC,CATASAKNIQYF